The next 31 T cell receptor beta chains were all read from a single sample in a study of T cells in Graves' hyperthyroidism and ophthalmopathy. The investigators amplified TCR beta CDR3 regions from RNA transcripts. RT-PCR in the first round (using the HTBI primer set) targeted the TCR CDR3. TCRdb reprocessed the multiplex PCR reads with MiXCR, giving one entry per CDR3 protein. The table records approximately 330,000 distinct CDR3 sequences, roughly 15% of them present only once. Material: blood. The source is a middle-aged woman with Graves' ophthalmopathy.

The table lists this clonotype with many counts. The genes are TRBV28 and TRBJ1-2; 7 bases map to TRBD1. Germline CDR1 is MDHEN and CDR2 is SYDVKM. This CDR3 has 15 residues. Trimming cost V 5 bases and J 0 bases; bases outside gene matches: 6. The CDR3 sequence is CASSGTGAANYGYTF. The CDR3 bases are TGTGCCAGCAGTGGAACAGGGGCTGCTAACTATGGCTACACCTTC.

This clonotype has a count of ten or more. The chain has TRBV11-3 and TRBJ1-1; 10 bases map to TRBD1. V gave up 4 bases and J gave up 1 base; unmatched junction bases: 0. The germline V gene has CDR1 SGHNT and CDR2 YENEEA. There are 14 residues in the CDR3. CDR3 region: CASSWTGGNTEAFF. The CDR3 DNA follows: TGTGCCAGCAGCTGGACAGGGGGGAACACTGAAGCTTTCTTT.

This clonotype showed up just a few times. A read error may explain this, as a much larger clone is one base away. The chain is built from TRBV2 and TRBJ2-7; 8 bases are a match to TRBD1. Germline V gene data show CDR1 as SNHLY and CDR2 as FYNNEI. Germline trimming cut 8 bases from V and 3 bases from J; bases unmatched to any gene: 15. CDR3 size: 16 residues. This chain's CDR3 is CASGSGGDRGNYEQYF. The CDR3 region has the DNA TGTGCCAGCGGTTCAGGCGGAGACAGGGGAAACTACGAGCAGTACTTC.

This clonotype occurred many times. This sequence joins TRBV10-3 and TRBJ2-2, with 7 nucleotides matching TRBD2. The CDR3 runs 16 residues. Germline V gives CDR1 ENHRY, CDR2 SYGVKD. J lost 0 bases, V lost 10 bases, and 11 bases had no gene match. For the CDR3, the DNA is TGTGCCACCGGCGCTAGCGGAAATACGAACACCGGGGAGCTGTTTTTT. This encodes CATGASGNTNTGELFF.

This clonotype has at least ten counts. The V gene is TRBV7-9, the J gene TRBJ2-3, with D uncertain. CDR1 SEHNR and CDR2 FQNEAQ come from the germline V gene (reference sequence). This CDR3 comprises 14 residues. Trimming cost V 1 base and J 4 bases, with 9 bases left between them. The CDR3 region is CASSLGLTPDTQYF. DNA of the CDR3: TGTGCCAGCAGCTTAGGTTTAACCCCAGATACGCAGTATTTT. Full variable domain (outside the CDR3, taken from reference TRBV7-9 and TRBJ2-3): DTGVSQNPRHKITKRGQNVTFRCDPISEHNRLYWYRQTLGQGPEFLTYFQNEAQLEKSRLLSDRFSAERPKGSFSTLEIQRTEQGDSAMYLCASSLGLTPDTQYFGPGTRLTVL.

This clonotype was seen a few times. This chain's CDR3 is CASSPRVPTGTSGEQFF. In nucleotides, the CDR3 is TGTGCCAGCTCACCACGTGTGCCGACAGGGACCTCCGGTGAGCAGTTCTTC. The J gene is TRBJ2-1, the V gene TRBV18; TRBD1 matches 7 bases. V lost 1 base to trimming and J lost 9 bases; unmatched junction nucleotides: 15. The CDR3 contains 17 residues. Germline V gene lookup returns CDR1 KGHSH and CDR2 LQKENI.

This chain joins TRBV7-9 and TRBJ1-2, with D maybe TRBD1 (5 bases). Germline V lookup: CDR1 SEHNR, CDR2 FQNEAQ (reference sequence). The CDR3 length is 12 residues. V was clipped by 11 bases and J by 6 bases, with 16 bases between them. CDR3 amino acids: CASRGDSDGYTF. CDR3 coding DNA: TGTGCCTCCCGGGGGGATTCGGATGGCTACACCTTC.

This clonotype was observed many times. The chain carries TRBV25-1 and TRBJ1-1; D perhaps matches TRBD1 (5 bases). The CDR3 extends over 13 amino acids. Trimming removed 7 bases at V and 5 bases at J, with 14 bases between. The germline V gene encodes CDR1 MGHDK and CDR2 SYGVNS. The CDR3 is CASIGGGRTEAFF. CDR3 nucleotide sequence: TGTGCCAGCATAGGTGGGGGGAGAACTGAAGCTTTCTTT. The variable domain in full, with the rest retrieved from reference TRBV25-1 and TRBJ1-1, is EADIYQTPRYLVIGTGKKITLECSQTMGHDKMYWYQQDPGMELHLIHYSYGVNSTEKGDLSSESTVSRIRTEHFPLTLESARPSHTSQYLCASIGGGRTEAFFGQGTRLTVV.

The table lists this clonotype with many counts. The rearrangement joins TRBV4-1 to TRBJ2-7, with TRBD2 matching 7 bases. Losses at the gene ends were 1 base for V and 3 bases for J; bases not matched to a gene: 3. The CDR3 is 14 residues long. The V gene's germline CDR1 is MGHRA and CDR2 YSYEKL. The CDR3 coding sequence is TGCGCCAGCAGCCAAGTGGGGACTAACTACGAGCAGTACTTC. The encoded protein is CASSQVGTNYEQYF.

The chain links TRBV4-2 to TRBJ2-7; 11 bases are shared with TRBD2. CDR1 LGHNA and CDR2 YNFKEQ come from the germline V gene. J lost 6 bases, V lost 0 bases, and 7 bases had no gene match. The CDR3 loop spans 16 amino acids. Here the CDR3 DNA reads TGTGCCAGCAGCCAAGAGTTTAGCGGGAGGGCCGGCGAGCAGTACTTC. Amino acid sequence: CASSQEFSGRAGEQYF.

This clonotype was seen at least ten times. Written as DNA, the CDR3 is TGTGCCAGCAGTTTAACAGCAGCAGGTGAGCAGTTCTTC. Translated, it gives CASSLTAAGEQFF. The chain is built from TRBV12-3 or TRBV12-4 and TRBJ2-1, with D uncertain. Between the trimmed V and J ends, which lost 2 bases and 9 bases, there was a span of 11 bases. This CDR3 comprises 13 residues.

This clonotype was counted between two and nine times. The gene calls are TRBV4-1 and TRBJ1-5, with D perhaps TRBD1 (5 bases). Deletions cut 4 bases from V and 1 base from J, with 17 bases between. CDR1 MGHRA and CDR2 YSYEKL come from the germline V gene. This CDR3 is built from 17 residues. CDR3 bases: TGCGCCAGCAGCCTAACCGGGGGAGGGAGGAGCAATCAGCCCCAGCATTTT. Protein: CASSLTGGGRSNQPQHF.

This clonotype occurred a few times. A junction end diverges from the germline sequence, so it may reflect a read error. The chain uses TRBV6-1 and TRBJ1-1; no firm D call. The CDR3 extends over 14 amino acids. Germline V gene lookup returns CDR1 MNHNS and CDR2 SASEGT. CDR3 protein: CAGSERKGWFKAFF. The CDR3 DNA is TGTGCCGGCAGTGAACGAAAGGGTTGGTTTAAAGCTTTCTTT.

This clonotype was detected only a few times. The gene calls are TRBV19 and TRBJ1-4; D unresolved. Trimming pared 8 bases from V and 5 bases from J, leaving 12 bases between. The CDR3 covers 13 residues. Germline CDR1 LNHDA, CDR2 SQIVND (reference sequence). CDR3 loop: CASCGGGNEKLFF. CDR3 bases: TGTGCCAGTTGCGGAGGCGGAAATGAAAAACTGTTTTTT.

This clonotype has a count of ten or more. The chain recombines TRBV6-1 with TRBJ2-7; TRBD2 aligns across 7 bases. Germline V CDR1 and CDR2: MNHNS, SASEGT. The CDR3 length is 13 residues. Trimming cost V 5 bases and J 7 bases; bases outside gene matches: 8. The CDR3 region is CASSPGRGGEQYF. The DNA of the CDR3 is TGTGCCAGCAGTCCGGGGCGGGGAGGGGAGCAGTACTTC.

This clonotype was seen more than once but under ten times. This sequence joins TRBV19 and TRBJ1-3; D is unclear. V lost 7 bases, J lost 2 bases, and 9 bases lay in between. The CDR3 length is 13 residues. The germline CDR1 and CDR2 sequences are LNHDA and SQIVND (reference sequence). The CDR3 reads CASKSTAGNTIYF. DNA for the CDR3: TGTGCCAGTAAATCCACGGCTGGAAACACCATATATTTT.

The chain carries TRBV19 and TRBJ2-7; D gene uncertain. The CDR3 covers 15 residues. The germline V gene encodes CDR1 LNHDA and CDR2 SQIVND (reference sequence). Trimming shortened V by 4 bases and J by 0 bases, and 13 bases separated the two germline ends. CDR3 region: CASSRGRLSSYEQYF. CDR3 DNA: TGTGCCAGTAGTAGAGGACGGCTCAGCTCCTACGAGCAGTACTTC.

Only a few counts were recorded for this clonotype. The J gene is TRBJ1-2, the V gene TRBV11-3; TRBD1 is a possible D gene (6 bases). The germline V gene has CDR1 SGHNT and CDR2 YENEEA. The V end lost 2 bases, the J end lost 5 bases, and 24 bases lay between the germline ends. The CDR3 totals 18 residues. The CDR3 DNA is TGTGCCAGCAGCTTAAAAAGAGGCGGGACACCCTACGGGTATGGCTACACCTTC. This translates into CASSLKRGGTPYGYGYTF.

This clonotype was seen at least ten times. This chain connects TRBV6-1 to TRBJ2-3; a weak D match, TRBD2 (6 bases). This CDR3 is 13 amino acids long. Deletions cut 7 bases from V and 5 bases from J, with 13 bases between. The germline gives CDR1 MNHNS, CDR2 SASEGT. The chain's CDR3 is CASTAGRLDTQYF. DNA of the CDR3: TGTGCCAGCACGGCGGGGAGGTTAGATACGCAGTATTTT.

This chain connects TRBV12-3 or TRBV12-4 to TRBJ2-2; no firm D call. V dropped 4 bases and J dropped 0 bases, with 6 bases sitting between them. The CDR3 consists of 14 residues. The CDR3 DNA reads TGTGCCAGCAGTTCTTTCTCGAACACCGGGGAGCTGTTTTTT. It codes for CASSSFSNTGELFF.

This clonotype was picked up a small number of times. This chain joins TRBV20-1 and TRBJ2-3, with D maybe TRBD2 (6 bases). The length of the CDR3 is 15 residues. CDR1 is DFQATT and CDR2 is SNEGSKA in the germline V gene (reference sequence). V lost 5 bases and J lost 4, with 19 bases in between. CDR3 sequence reads: CSAPGWGDVADTQYF. For the CDR3, the DNA is TGCAGTGCTCCCGGGTGGGGGGACGTCGCAGATACGCAGTATTTT.

This clonotype was recorded many times. The rearrangement joins TRBV29-1 to TRBJ2-3; 7 nucleotides align to TRBD2. CDR1 is SQVTM, CDR2 ANQGSEA, per germline. There are 14 residues in the CDR3. With 2 bases clipped from V and 0 bases from J, the junction kept 2 bases outside the gene matches. This chain's CDR3 is CSVESGKSTDTQYF. CDR3 bases: TGCAGCGTTGAAAGCGGGAAAAGCACAGATACGCAGTATTTT.

Within the sample, this clonotype is medium-sized. The genes are TRBV19 and TRBJ2-4; D is undetermined. The germline gives CDR1 LNHDA, CDR2 SQIVND (reference sequence). The CDR3 is made up of 15 amino acids. Trimming shortened V by 6 bases and J by 0 bases, and 12 bases separated the two germline ends. The CDR3 DNA sequence: TGTGCCAGTAGCTCTACGAGGCTAGCCAAAAACATTCAGTACTTC. Its protein product is CASSSTRLAKNIQYF.

The table lists this clonotype with many counts. V is TRBV6-1 and J is TRBJ1-2; 7 nucleotides line up with TRBD1. Germline V gene lookup returns CDR1 MNHNS and CDR2 SASEGT. This CDR3 spans 14 amino acids. V lost 6 bases, J lost 5 bases, and 9 bases stayed unmatched. This CDR3 is CASRPMDRPYGYTF. CDR3 DNA sequence: TGTGCCAGCAGACCCATGGACAGGCCGTATGGCTACACCTTC.

This rearrangement joins TRBV30 to TRBJ2-1; the D gene is possibly TRBD2 (6 bases). From germline, CDR1 is GTSNPN and CDR2 SVGIG (reference sequence). Trimming cost V 0 bases and J 2 bases, with 14 bases left between them. The CDR3 spans 16 residues. The CDR3 protein is CAWSVGQGGPYNEQFF. The CDR3, as DNA: TGTGCCTGGAGTGTAGGGCAGGGAGGACCCTACAATGAGCAGTTCTTC.

In this sample, this clonotype turned up many times. The chain recombines TRBV20-1 with TRBJ2-7; D may be TRBD1 or TRBD2 (6 bases each). CDR1 is DFQATT and CDR2 is SNEGSKA in the germline V gene (reference sequence). The CDR3 has 16 residues. With 0 bases removed from V and 3 bases from J, the gap between germline ends came to 18 bases. In DNA, the CDR3 is TGCAGTGCTAGAGATCCCGGGGGCGTGAACATCTACGAGCAGTACTTC. Translated, it gives CSARDPGGVNIYEQYF.

This clonotype was counted many times. The V and J genes are TRBV29-1 and TRBJ2-1; 8 positions match TRBD2. V lost 5 bases and J lost 4; bases outside the gene matches: 4. CDR3 length: 13 residues. The germline CDR1 and CDR2 sequences are SQVTM and ANQGSEA. For the CDR3, the DNA is TGCAGCGTTAAAAGCGGGAGATACAATGAGCAGTTCTTC. It codes for CSVKSGRYNEQFF.

This clonotype was counted at least ten times. The chain links TRBV6-1 to TRBJ1-5, with D possibly being TRBD1 (5 bases). Germline V lookup: CDR1 MNHNS, CDR2 SASEGT. The germline V and J ends were trimmed by 8 bases and 0 bases, with 14 bases remaining between them. This CDR3 has 15 amino acids. In DNA form, the CDR3 reads TGTGCCAGCCGCGTACGGACATATAGCAATCAGCCCCAGCATTTT. It is translated as CASRVRTYSNQPQHF.

In its sample, this clonotype was seen many times. The chain joins TRBV10-3 to TRBJ2-7, with D tentatively TRBD1 (6 bases). The CDR3 is 15 amino acids. Looked up from germline, CDR1 is ENHRY and CDR2 is SYGVKD. V lost 10 bases and J 0 bases, leaving 19 bases between the germline ends. CDR3: CATSTTRDNSYEQYF. CDR3 bases: TGTGCCACCAGCACTACCCGGGACAACTCCTACGAGCAGTACTTC.

This clonotype was recorded many times. The chain uses TRBV20-1 and TRBJ1-1; TRBD1 aligns across 8 bases. Germline-derived CDR1 and CDR2 are DFQATT and SNEGSKA (reference sequence). This CDR3 has 13 amino acids. The ends lost 6 bases at V and 6 bases at J; junction bases unmatched: 9. The CDR3 DNA reads TGCAGTGCCAAGGACAGGGTTGTTTCTGAAGCTTTCTTT. As protein: CSAKDRVVSEAFF.

This clonotype was found many times. The rearrangement links TRBV6-1 to TRBJ1-5; D gene unclear. Trimming left V 2 bases short and J 7 bases short, with 12 bases between. Germline CDR1 reads MNHNS; CDR2 reads SASEGT. This CDR3 spans 14 amino acids. DNA of the CDR3: TGTGCCAGCAGTGAATTGCGGAGGTTACAGCCCCAGCATTTT. The encoded protein is CASSELRRLQPQHF.